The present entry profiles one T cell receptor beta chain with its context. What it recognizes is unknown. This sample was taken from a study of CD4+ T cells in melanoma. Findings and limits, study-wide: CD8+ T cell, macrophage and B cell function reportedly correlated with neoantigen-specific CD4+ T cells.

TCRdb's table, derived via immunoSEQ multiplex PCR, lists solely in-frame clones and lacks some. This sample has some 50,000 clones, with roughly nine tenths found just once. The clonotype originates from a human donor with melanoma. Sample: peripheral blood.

Written as DNA, the CDR3 is TGCGCCAGCAGCCAACAGGGTCCGGGGGGGAATCAGCCCCAGCATTTT. This codes for CASSQQGPGGNQPQHF. V usage is TRBV4-1 and J usage is TRBJ1-5, with D tentatively TRBD1 (5 bases). The CDR3 extends over 16 amino acids. Germline V CDR1 and CDR2: MGHRA, YSYEKL. Trimming shortened V by 2 bases and J by 4 bases, and 15 bases separated the two germline ends.